This TCR beta chain is drawn from a study of blood T cell repertoires in COVID-19. Looking at the study overall: Sites across the United States, Italy and Spain contributed samples from acute and convalescent COVID-19.

This clone occurred once. Measured with immunoSEQ multiplex PCR; TCRdb has only the in-frame clones, and not every one. The table has some 100,000 clones, roughly 88% seen once. The trim removed 6 bases at V and 2 bases at J, leaving 4 bases unmatched. The CDR3 consists of 14 residues. CDR1 and CDR2 (germline): MNHEY, SVGAGI. Material: peripheral blood. The receptor comes from an older woman with acute or convalescent COVID-19. The rearrangement joins TRBV6-5 to TRBJ1-2, with 9 bases aligning to TRBD1. CDR3 sequence (DNA): TGTGCCAGCAGAAACAGGGGGCCCAACTATGGCTACACCTTC. Translated, it gives CASRNRGPNYGYTF.